Listed below are T cell receptor beta chains from one sample, sequenced in a study of shared clonotypes between healthy human individuals. TCRdb keeps only in-frame clones here, not all; method: immunoSEQ multiplex PCR. The sample contains just over 2,000,000 clones, about 94% of which appear only once. The sequenced sample consisted of naive CD8+ T cells sorted from blood. All receptors derive from a man aged 18 to 30 in good health. Each CDR3 is given with its conserved first and last residue. The order of the fields is V gene, CDR3 length, D gene, J gene, clone size, CDR3 DNA, CDR3 protein. A D gene is named only where the DNA matches it firmly. The size field is filled for only some rows; it gives once, few, many or a size class.

>TRBV6-1|13|TRBD1|TRBJ1-1|NA
TGTGCCAGCCCAGACAGGGGTCGGACTGAAGCTTTCTTT
CASPDRGRTEAFF
>TRBV9|14|TRBD1|TRBJ1-1|NA
TGTGCCAGCAGCGTAGCACAGGGGGGAAATGAAGCTTTCTTT
CASSVAQGGNEAFF
>TRBV28|17|NA|TRBJ2-4|NA
TGTGCCAGCAGTTTCTCCCCCGAGGTGAGGACCAAAAACATTCAGTACTTC
CASSFSPEVRTKNIQYF
>TRBV4-3|13|NA|TRBJ2-5|few
TGCGCCAGCAGCCAAGATATCGAAGAGACCCAGTACTTC
CASSQDIEETQYF
>TRBV27|14|NA|TRBJ1-2|NA
TGTGCCAGCAGTCCCCTAGTACGCGGTTATGGCTACACCTTC
CASSPLVRGYGYTF
>TRBV7-8|12|NA|TRBJ2-5|NA
TGTGCCAGCAGCTTAGGGCCAGAGACCCAGTACTTC
CASSLGPETQYF
>TRBV7-9|16|TRBD2|TRBJ2-7|NA
TGTGCCAGCAGCACAAGCGGGGGGCCTTCCCTAGACGAGCAGTACTTC
CASSTSGGPSLDEQYF
>TRBV27|15|NA|TRBJ1-5|NA
TGTGCCAGCAGTCTAGCCGGGGCGATAAATCAGCCCCAGCATTTT
CASSLAGAINQPQHF
>TRBV30|14|NA|TRBJ1-4|NA
TGTGCCTGGAGTGCCGACAGCTCTAATGAAAAACTGTTTTTT
CAWSADSSNEKLFF
>TRBV11-2|17|TRBD2|TRBJ2-3|NA
TGTGCCAGCAGCCAAGAGAGACTAGCGACAAGCACAGATACGCAGTATTTT
CASSQERLATSTDTQYF
>TRBV7-9|16|TRBD1|TRBJ2-7|NA
TGTGCCAGCAGCTCCAGCCGACCGGGACAGACTTACGAGCAGTACTTC
CASSSSRPGQTYEQYF
>TRBV7-7|13|NA|TRBJ2-1|NA
TGTGCTAGCAGCTCCTATCCTTGGAATGAGCAGTTCTTC
CASSSYPWNEQFF
>TRBV29-1|14|NA|TRBJ1-4|NA
TGCAGCGTTTTTTGGGCAGACTATAATGAAAAACTGTTTTTT
CSVFWADYNEKLFF
>TRBV13|14|TRBD1|TRBJ2-1|NA
TGTGCCAGCAGTCCGGGACAGGGGGCAGGTGAGCAGTTCTTC
CASSPGQGAGEQFF
>TRBV9|13|NA|TRBJ2-7|NA
TGTGCCAGCAGCGTTGGGCTTACCTACGAGCAGTACTTC
CASSVGLTYEQYF
>TRBV5-5|17|NA|TRBJ2-2|NA
TGTGCCAGCAGCTTGACAAAGGACTCCCCCAGCACCGGGGAGCTGTTTTTT
CASSLTKDSPSTGELFF
>TRBV27|18|TRBD2|TRBJ2-7|NA
TGTGCCAACAGCCAGACTAGCGGGAGGTCCCAAACTCTCTACGAGCAGTACTTC
CANSQTSGRSQTLYEQYF
>TRBV6-5|15|NA|TRBJ1-3|NA
TGTGCCAGCAGCACGACAGTATCCTCTGGAAACACCATATATTTT
CASSTTVSSGNTIYF
>TRBV4-1|16|NA|TRBJ2-3|NA
TGCGCCAGCAGCCAAGACGAAGGGGCGTACACAGATACGCAGTATTTT
CASSQDEGAYTDTQYF
>TRBV4-3|16|TRBD2|TRBJ2-3|NA
TGCGCCAGCAGCCTGGGACTAGCGGGACAGACAGATACGCAGTATTTT
CASSLGLAGQTDTQYF
>TRBV11-2|14|NA|TRBJ2-5|NA
TGTGCCAGCAGCTTCTTCAGTTCCCAAGAGACCCAGTACTTC
CASSFFSSQETQYF
>TRBV7-9|19|TRBD2|TRBJ2-1|NA
TGTGCCAGCAGCTTAGCGGGAGGGCCTTCGCTCTCGGCCATAAATGAGCAGTTCTTC
CASSLAGGPSLSAINEQFF
>TRBV9|17|TRBD2|TRBJ2-1|NA
TGTGCCAGCAGCGTAGGGGATAGCGGGCCTGCCTACAATGAGCAGTTCTTC
CASSVGDSGPAYNEQFF